Presented here are 28 T cell receptor beta chains from one specimen sequenced in a study of identical twins. TCRdb analysed the 5' RACE reads with MiXCR anew, one entry per CDR3 protein. The data contain a few hundred thousand distinct CDR3 sequences, approximately 15% of them singletons. The sample also formed part of further work on yellow fever vaccine responses in identical twins.

Sequencing used CD4+ T cells sorted from blood. The receptors derive from a woman younger than 30 in good health.

The rearrangement uses TRBV12-3 or TRBV12-4 and TRBJ1-5; a possible D gene is TRBD1 (6 bases). CDR3 length: 14 amino acids. V was pared by 5 bases and J by 3 bases, with 11 bases between. DNA of the CDR3: TGTGCCAGCAGTAAACAGGGTTACAATCAGCCCCAGCATTTT. Amino acids: CASSKQGYNQPQHF.

This chain uses TRBV11-2 with TRBJ1-6; TRBD1 agrees at 8 bases. CDR1 SGHAT and CDR2 FQNNGV come from the germline V gene. The CDR3 contains 18 residues. Losses at the gene ends were 6 bases for V and 0 bases for J; bases not matched to a gene: 10. CDR3 DNA sequence: TGTGCCAGCAGTACAGTCGTGGACAGGGACTCCTATAATTCACCCCTCCACTTT. Its translation: CASSTVVDRDSYNSPLHF. Filled out from reference TRBV11-2 and TRBJ1-6, the complete variable domain reads EAGVAQSPRYKIIEKRQSVAFWCNPISGHATLYWYQQILGQGPKLLIQFQNNGVVDDSQLPKDRFSAERLKGVDSTLKIQPAKLEDSAVYLCASSTVVDRDSYNSPLHFGNGTRLTVT.

The table lists this clonotype with a few counts. The J gene is TRBJ1-3, the V gene TRBV20-1; D possibly corresponds to TRBD1 (5 bases). The CDR3 loop spans 14 amino acids. Between the trimmed V and J ends, which lost 3 bases and 8 bases, there was a span of 17 bases. In germline, CDR1 is DFQATT, CDR2 SNEGSKA (reference sequence). The CDR3 coding sequence is TGCAGTGCTAGCGACAGAAGATCGGGAGACACCATATATTTT. Amino acids: CSASDRRSGDTIYF.

The chain recombines TRBV30 with TRBJ2-7; D perhaps matches TRBD1 (5 bases). Germline assignment: CDR1 GTSNPN and CDR2 SVGIG (reference sequence). The CDR3 runs 13 residues. V was shortened by 7 bases and J by 4 bases, with 17 bases between the two germline ends. The CDR3 is CASARQGWYEQYF. Here the CDR3 DNA reads TGTGCCTCCGCAAGGCAGGGATGGTACGAGCAGTACTTC.

This clonotype occurred many times. The J gene is TRBJ2-1, the V gene TRBV15; TRBD2 agrees at 12 bases. CDR3 length: 18 residues. Germline loops: CDR1 LNHNV, CDR2 YYDKDF (reference sequence). After removal of 0 bases from V and 7 bases from J, the junction contained 10 bases not matched to a gene. CDR3 sequence (DNA): TGTGCCACCAGCAGAGAGGGGAGACTAGCGGGAGTAGAGAATGAGCAGTTCTTC. It specifies CATSREGRLAGVENEQFF.

In its sample, this clonotype was seen a few times. The V call is TRBV5-4, the J call TRBJ2-3; TRBD2 matches 7 bases. Per germline, CDR1 SGHNT and CDR2 YYREEE (reference sequence). This CDR3 is 16 amino acids long. Trimming cost V 0 bases and J 2 bases; bases outside gene matches: 6. CDR3 sequence (DNA): TGTGCCAGCAGCTTGGACGTGGGAGGGATCACAGATACGCAGTATTTT. Encoded protein: CASSLDVGGITDTQYF.

This clonotype was counted ten times or more. This rearrangement joins TRBV11-2 to TRBJ2-1; no firm D call. Germline V lookup: CDR1 SGHAT, CDR2 FQNNGV. The CDR3 is 13 residues long. V lost 1 base and J lost 5, with 6 bases in between. The CDR3 DNA reads TGTGCCAGCAGCTTAGTCCTAGACAATGAGCAGTTCTTC. Translation gives CASSLVLDNEQFF.

This clonotype has only a few counts. The gene calls are TRBV20-1 and TRBJ2-2, with D possibly TRBD1 on 6 matching bases. CDR1 DFQATT and CDR2 SNEGSKA come from the germline V gene (reference sequence). Deletions cut 3 bases from V and 1 base from J, with 9 bases between. This CDR3 has 14 amino acids. The CDR3 loop is CSARSQGNTGELFF. DNA for the CDR3: TGCAGTGCTAGGTCACAGGGGAACACCGGGGAGCTGTTTTTT.

The chain is built from TRBV6-5 and TRBJ1-1; tentatively, D is TRBD1 (5 bases). The V and J ends lost 0 bases and 5 bases respectively, with 10 bases between them. The V gene's germline CDR1 is MNHEY and CDR2 SVGAGI. This CDR3 region has 14 residues. CDR3 nucleotide sequence: TGTGCCAGCAGTTACTCGTGGGGGGGAACTGAAGCTTTCTTT. Translated: CASSYSWGGTEAFF.

The sample holds many counts of this clonotype. This sequence joins TRBV7-2 and TRBJ2-7; a weak D match, TRBD1 (5 bases). The CDR3 loop spans 13 amino acids. From germline, CDR1 is SGHTA and CDR2 FQGNSA. The V gene lost 4 bases and the J gene lost 4 bases, with 11 bases spanning the gap. CDR3 in amino acids: CASSWTFQYEQYF. CDR3 sequence (DNA): TGTGCCAGCAGCTGGACATTCCAGTACGAGCAGTACTTC.

The sample holds a few counts of this clonotype. The V call is TRBV7-8, the J call TRBJ2-7, with 9 bases matching TRBD1. This CDR3 is 17 amino acids long. Germline CDR1 is SGHVS and CDR2 is FQNEAQ. Germline trimming cut 5 bases from V and 1 base from J; bases unmatched to any gene: 12. CDR3: CASSRTLGQGNSYEQYF. The CDR3 DNA reads TGTGCCAGCAGCCGGACCCTCGGACAGGGGAATTCCTACGAGCAGTACTTC. Filled out from reference TRBV7-8 and TRBJ2-7, the complete variable domain reads GAGVSQSPRYKVAKRGQDVALRCDPISGHVSLFWYQQALGQGPEFLTYFQNEAQLDKSGLPSDRFFAERPEGSVSTLKIQRTQQEDSAVYLCASSRTLGQGNSYEQYFGPGTRLTVT.

The chain couples TRBV7-9 to TRBJ2-1; 8 bases align to TRBD2. Germline CDR1 reads SEHNR; CDR2 reads FQNEAQ (reference sequence). V lost 5 bases, J lost 6 bases, and 12 bases stayed unmatched. This CDR3 comprises 16 residues. CDR3 residues: CASSPLGLGLANEQFF. DNA of the CDR3: TGTGCCAGCAGCCCTCTGGGACTAGGGTTAGCCAATGAGCAGTTCTTC.

This clonotype has more than one count but fewer than ten. The chain has TRBV5-1 and TRBJ2-1; 10 bases align to TRBD1. Germline V lookup: CDR1 SGHRS, CDR2 YFSETQ. V lost 4 bases and J lost 8; bases outside the gene matches: 6. CDR3 length equals 14 residues. The DNA of the CDR3 is TGCGCCAGCAGCCCGGGACAGGGGTACGATGAGCAGTTCTTC. It codes for CASSPGQGYDEQFF.

The chain recombines TRBV5-1 with TRBJ2-5; perhaps TRBD1 as D (6 bases). The CDR3 runs 15 residues. V lost 4 bases to trimming and J lost 3 bases, with 16 bases between them. Germline CDR1 and CDR2: SGHRS and YFSETQ. CDR3 region: CASSPYRGTKETQYF. The CDR3 DNA reads as TGCGCCAGCAGCCCATACCGAGGGACAAAAGAGACCCAGTACTTC.

The rearrangement joins TRBV3-1 to TRBJ2-1; 10 nucleotides match TRBD1. The ends lost 1 base at V and 16 bases at J; junction bases unmatched: 13. The CDR3 sequence is 15 residues long. Germline values: CDR1 LGHDT, CDR2 YNNKEL (reference sequence). CDR3: CASSQGGSIWDRGFF. CDR3 DNA sequence: TGTGCCAGCAGCCAAGGAGGTTCGATTTGGGACAGGGGATTCTTC.

This clonotype occurred a few times. This chain joins TRBV14 and TRBJ2-5; D is unclear. Per germline, CDR1 SGHDN and CDR2 FVKESK. V shed 3 bases and J shed 1 base, with 3 bases lying between them. The CDR3 contains 12 residues. This CDR3 is CASSHVQETQYF. CDR3 DNA: TGTGCCAGCAGCCACGTCCAAGAGACCCAGTACTTC.

The V and J genes are TRBV5-6 and TRBJ2-1, with D hard to call. This CDR3 has 11 residues. The V end lost 2 bases, the J end lost 8 bases, and 5 bases lay between the germline ends. Germline CDR1 and CDR2: SGHDT and YYEEEE. The CDR3 nucleotides are TGTGCCAGCAGCTTTCTCTATGAGCAGTTCTTC. It codes for CASSFLYEQFF.

This clonotype has only a few counts. The rearrangement joins TRBV6-5 to TRBJ2-6, with D possibly matching TRBD1 (5 bases). The CDR3 contains 16 residues. The germline V and J ends were trimmed by 4 bases and 5 bases, with 15 bases remaining between them. Germline lookup yields CDR1 MNHEY and CDR2 SVGAGI. CDR3 amino acids: CASSSSSGSWANVLTF. For the CDR3, the DNA is TGTGCCAGCAGTTCATCTTCAGGGTCCTGGGCCAACGTCCTGACTTTC.

The V gene is TRBV7-9, the J gene TRBJ2-6, with 7 nucleotides matching TRBD1. The germline gives CDR1 SEHNR, CDR2 FQNEAQ (reference sequence). CDR3 size: 16 residues. J was trimmed by 1 base and V by 2 bases; bases with no gene match: 2. For the CDR3, the DNA is TGTGCCAGCAGCTTATCGACAGGGTCTGGGGCCAACGTCCTGACTTTC. The encoded protein is CASSLSTGSGANVLTF.

This clonotype was seen a few times. The chain has TRBV3-1 and TRBJ1-6; 9 positions match TRBD1. The CDR3 runs 15 residues. Germline V gene lookup returns CDR1 LGHDT and CDR2 YNNKEL (reference sequence). J was trimmed by 9 bases and V by 6 bases; bases with no gene match: 9. The CDR3 DNA reads as TGTGCCAGCAGTTCCCGGGGACAGGGAGGTTCACCCCTCCACTTT. Its protein product is CASSSRGQGGSPLHF. The variable domain in full, with the rest retrieved from reference TRBV3-1 and TRBJ1-6, is DTAVSQTPKYLVTQMGNDKSIKCEQNLGHDTMYWYKQDSKKFLKIMFSYNNKELIINETVPNRFSPKSPDKAHLNLHINSLELGDSAVYFCASSSRGQGGSPLHFGNGTRLTVT.

In its sample, this clonotype was seen many times. This chain links TRBV27 with TRBJ1-2, with D maybe TRBD1 (6 bases). Germline V CDR1 and CDR2: MNHEY, SMNVEV (reference sequence). V was clipped by 6 bases and J by 4 bases, with 15 bases between them. The CDR3 has 14 amino acids. CDR3 protein: CASSRTGGIYGYTF. DNA for the CDR3: TGTGCCAGCAGCCGAACGGGGGGCATCTATGGCTACACCTTC.

In this sample, this clonotype turned up a few times. The chain carries TRBV20-1 and TRBJ2-4; TRBD1 matches at 8 bases. CDR1 DFQATT and CDR2 SNEGSKA come from the germline V gene (reference sequence). V shed 6 bases and J 7 bases; nucleotides not matched to a gene: 11. The CDR3 totals 14 residues. The CDR3 sequence: CSALRAGGRNIQYF. The DNA for the CDR3 is TGCAGTGCCCTCCGGGCAGGGGGCAGGAACATTCAGTACTTC.

The chain carries TRBV5-1 and TRBJ2-7; TRBD2 might be the D (6 bases). This CDR3 region has 14 residues. Germline V gives CDR1 SGHRS, CDR2 YFSETQ. Between the trimmed V and J ends, which lost 0 bases and 7 bases, there was a span of 14 bases. DNA for the CDR3: TGCGCCAGCAGCTTGGAAGGGACTTACCTTGAGCAGTACTTC. It is translated as CASSLEGTYLEQYF. Full variable domain (remainder filled in from reference TRBV5-1 and TRBJ2-7): KAGVTQTPRYLIKTRGQQVTLSCSPISGHRSVSWYQQTPGQGLQFLFEYFSETQRNKGNFPGRFSGRQFSNSRSEMNVSTLELGDSALYLCASSLEGTYLEQYFGPGTRLTVT.

This clonotype showed up many times. Relative to the germline gene, one junction end is altered; a read error may explain this. The V call is TRBV12-3 or TRBV12-4, the J call TRBJ2-3; D might be TRBD1 or TRBD2, each matching 5 bases. The CDR3 has 13 amino acids. The CDR3 reads CASSPVPRRGPPF. The CDR3 DNA reads as TGTGCCAGCAGTCCCGTTCCCCGACGGGGCCCTCCTTTT.

This sequence joins TRBV3-1 and TRBJ2-5; 13 positions match TRBD2. Germline V gives CDR1 LGHDT, CDR2 YNNKEL (reference sequence). The ends lost 2 bases at V and 5 bases at J; junction bases unmatched: 5. The CDR3 totals 16 residues. The CDR3 protein is CASSQRTSGSRETQYF. CDR3 coding DNA: TGTGCCAGCAGCCAAAGGACTAGCGGGAGTAGGGAGACCCAGTACTTC.

This clonotype was recorded at least ten times. The chain carries TRBV12-3 or TRBV12-4 and TRBJ2-3, with unresolved D. Trimming took off 6 bases at V and 1 base at J, with 5 bases between the two ends. The CDR3 runs to 12 residues. CDR3: CASSSGTDTQYF. The DNA of the CDR3 is TGTGCCAGCAGCTCCGGCACAGATACGCAGTATTTT.

This clonotype was seen a handful of times. CDR3 sequence reads: CASSRTSGGTTDTQYF. The CDR3 DNA follows: TGTGCCAGCAGTCGAACTAGCGGGGGGACCACAGATACGCAGTATTTT. The chain couples TRBV12-3 or TRBV12-4 to TRBJ2-3; TRBD2 matches at 12 bases. Trimming cost V 5 bases and J 2 bases; bases outside gene matches: 5. CDR3 length: 16 amino acids.

This chain links TRBV7-2 with TRBJ1-6; a weak D match, TRBD1 (6 bases). Looked up from germline, CDR1 is SGHTA and CDR2 is FQGNSA. The CDR3 totals 16 residues. V lost 5 bases and J 7 bases, leaving 18 bases between the germline ends. DNA of the CDR3: TGTGCCAGCAGCCGTAAACAGGGATTTCAAAATTCACCCCTCCACTTT. Its translation is CASSRKQGFQNSPLHF.